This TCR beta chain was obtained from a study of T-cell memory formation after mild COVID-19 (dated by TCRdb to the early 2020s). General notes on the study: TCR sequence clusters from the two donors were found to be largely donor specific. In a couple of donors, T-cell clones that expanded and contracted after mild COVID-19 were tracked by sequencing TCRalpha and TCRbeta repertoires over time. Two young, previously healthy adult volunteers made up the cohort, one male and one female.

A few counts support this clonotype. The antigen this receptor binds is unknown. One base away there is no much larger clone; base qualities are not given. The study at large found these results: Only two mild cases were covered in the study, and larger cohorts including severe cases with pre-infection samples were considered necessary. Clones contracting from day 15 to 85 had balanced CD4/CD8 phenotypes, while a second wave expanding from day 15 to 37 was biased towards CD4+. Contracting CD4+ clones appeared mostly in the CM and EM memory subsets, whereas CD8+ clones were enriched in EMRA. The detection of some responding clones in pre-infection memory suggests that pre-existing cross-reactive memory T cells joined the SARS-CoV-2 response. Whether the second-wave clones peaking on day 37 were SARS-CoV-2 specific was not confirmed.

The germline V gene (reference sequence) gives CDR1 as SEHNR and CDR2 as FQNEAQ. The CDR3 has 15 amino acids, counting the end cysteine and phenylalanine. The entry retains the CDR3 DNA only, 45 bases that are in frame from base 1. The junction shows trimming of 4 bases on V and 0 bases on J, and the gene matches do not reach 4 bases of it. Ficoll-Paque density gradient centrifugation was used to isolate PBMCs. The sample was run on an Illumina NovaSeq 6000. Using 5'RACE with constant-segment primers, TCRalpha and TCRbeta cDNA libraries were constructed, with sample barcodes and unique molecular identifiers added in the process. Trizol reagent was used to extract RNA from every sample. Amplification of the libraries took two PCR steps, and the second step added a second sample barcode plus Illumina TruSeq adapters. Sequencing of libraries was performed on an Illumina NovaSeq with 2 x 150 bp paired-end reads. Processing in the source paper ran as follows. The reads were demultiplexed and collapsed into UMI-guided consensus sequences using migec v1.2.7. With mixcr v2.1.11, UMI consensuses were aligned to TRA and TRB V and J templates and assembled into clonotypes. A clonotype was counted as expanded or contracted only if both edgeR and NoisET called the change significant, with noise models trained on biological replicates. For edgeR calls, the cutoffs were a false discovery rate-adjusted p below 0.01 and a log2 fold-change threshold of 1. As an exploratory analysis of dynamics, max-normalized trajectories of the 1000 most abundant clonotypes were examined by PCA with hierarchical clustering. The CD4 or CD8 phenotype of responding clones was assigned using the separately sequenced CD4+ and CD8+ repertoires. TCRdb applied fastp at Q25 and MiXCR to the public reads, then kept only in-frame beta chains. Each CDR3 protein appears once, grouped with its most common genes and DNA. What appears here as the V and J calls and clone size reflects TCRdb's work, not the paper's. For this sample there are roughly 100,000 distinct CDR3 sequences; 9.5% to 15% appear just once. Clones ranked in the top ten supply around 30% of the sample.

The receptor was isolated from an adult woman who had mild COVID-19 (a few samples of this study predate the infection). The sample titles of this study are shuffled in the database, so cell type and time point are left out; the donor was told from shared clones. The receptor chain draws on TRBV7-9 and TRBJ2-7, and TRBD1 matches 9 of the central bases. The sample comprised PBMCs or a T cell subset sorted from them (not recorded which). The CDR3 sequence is CASSSPDRGSYEQYF. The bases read TGTGCCAGCAGCTCTCCGGACAGGGGCTCCTACGAGCAGTACTTC. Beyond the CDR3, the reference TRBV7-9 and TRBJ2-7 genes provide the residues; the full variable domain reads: DTGVSQNPRHKITKRGQNVTFRCDPISEHNRLYWYRQTLGQGPEFLTYFQNEAQLEKSRLLSDRFSAERPKGSFSTLEIQRTEQGDSAMYLCASSSPDRGSYEQYFGPGTRLTVT.